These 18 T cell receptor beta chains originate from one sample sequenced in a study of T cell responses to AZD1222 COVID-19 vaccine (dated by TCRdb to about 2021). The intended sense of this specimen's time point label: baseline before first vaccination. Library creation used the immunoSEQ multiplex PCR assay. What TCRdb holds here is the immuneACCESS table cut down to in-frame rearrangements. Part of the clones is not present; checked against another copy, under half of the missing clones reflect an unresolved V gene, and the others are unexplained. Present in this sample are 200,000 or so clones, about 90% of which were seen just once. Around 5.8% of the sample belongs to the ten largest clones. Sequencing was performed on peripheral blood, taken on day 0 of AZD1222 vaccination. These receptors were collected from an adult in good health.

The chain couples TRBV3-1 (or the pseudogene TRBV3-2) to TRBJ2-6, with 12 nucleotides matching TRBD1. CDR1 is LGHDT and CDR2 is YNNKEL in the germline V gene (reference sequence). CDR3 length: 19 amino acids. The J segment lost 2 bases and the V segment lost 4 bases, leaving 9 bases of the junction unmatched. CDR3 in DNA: TGTGCCAGCAGCCGCCGGGACAGGGGGCGGTATGCTGGGGCCAACGTCCTGACTTTC. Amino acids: CASSRRDRGRYAGANVLTF.

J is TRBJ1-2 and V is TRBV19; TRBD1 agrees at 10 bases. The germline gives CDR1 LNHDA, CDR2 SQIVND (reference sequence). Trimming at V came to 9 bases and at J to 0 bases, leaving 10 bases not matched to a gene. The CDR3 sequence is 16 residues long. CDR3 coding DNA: TGTGCCAGCTACAGTTTGGACAGGGGGACTAACTATGGCTACACCTTC. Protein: CASYSLDRGTNYGYTF. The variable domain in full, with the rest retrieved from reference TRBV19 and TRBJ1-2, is DGGITQSPKYLFRKEGQNVTLSCEQNLNHDAMYWYRQDPGQGLRLIYYSQIVNDFQKGDIAEGYSVSREKKESFPLTVTSAQKNPTAFYLCASYSLDRGTNYGYTFGSGTRLTVV.

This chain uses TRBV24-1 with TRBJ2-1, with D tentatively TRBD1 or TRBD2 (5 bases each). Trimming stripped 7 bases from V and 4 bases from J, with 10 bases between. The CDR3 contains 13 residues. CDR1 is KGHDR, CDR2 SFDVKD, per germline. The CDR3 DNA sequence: TGTGCCACCAGGGGGGAGTCTTACAATGAGCAGTTCTTC. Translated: CATRGESYNEQFF.

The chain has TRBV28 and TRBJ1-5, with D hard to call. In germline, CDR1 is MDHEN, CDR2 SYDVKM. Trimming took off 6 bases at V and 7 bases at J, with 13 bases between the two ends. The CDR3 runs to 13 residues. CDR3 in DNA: TGTGCCAGCAGGTCGGACTACTACCAGCCCCAGCATTTT. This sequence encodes CASRSDYYQPQHF.

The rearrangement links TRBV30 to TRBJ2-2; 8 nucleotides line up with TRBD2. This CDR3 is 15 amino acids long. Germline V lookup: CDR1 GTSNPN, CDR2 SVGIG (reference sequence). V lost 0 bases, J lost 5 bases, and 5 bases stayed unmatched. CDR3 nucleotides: TGTGCCTGGAGTGTACCCGGGGGGGCTACCGGGGAGCTGTTTTTT. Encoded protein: CAWSVPGGATGELFF.

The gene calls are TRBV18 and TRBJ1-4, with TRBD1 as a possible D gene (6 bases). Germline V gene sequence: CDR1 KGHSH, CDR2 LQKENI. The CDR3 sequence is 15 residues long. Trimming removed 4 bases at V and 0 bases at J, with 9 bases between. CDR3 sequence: CASSLGTSTNEKLFF. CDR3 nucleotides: TGTGCCAGCTCACTTGGGACATCAACTAATGAAAAACTGTTTTTT.

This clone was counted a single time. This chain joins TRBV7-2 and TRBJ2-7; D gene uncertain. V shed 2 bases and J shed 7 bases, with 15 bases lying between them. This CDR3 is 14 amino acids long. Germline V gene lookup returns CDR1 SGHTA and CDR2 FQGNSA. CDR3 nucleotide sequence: TGTGCCAGCAGCTTAAACGGACGCCAGCTAGAGCAGTACTTC. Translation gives CASSLNGRQLEQYF.

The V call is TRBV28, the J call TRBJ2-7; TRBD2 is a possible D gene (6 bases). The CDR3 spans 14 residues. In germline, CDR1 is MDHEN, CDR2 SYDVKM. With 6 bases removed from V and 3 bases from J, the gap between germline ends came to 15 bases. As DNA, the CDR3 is TGTGCCAGCAGATTACCGGGACTCAGCTACGAGCAGTACTTC. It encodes CASRLPGLSYEQYF.

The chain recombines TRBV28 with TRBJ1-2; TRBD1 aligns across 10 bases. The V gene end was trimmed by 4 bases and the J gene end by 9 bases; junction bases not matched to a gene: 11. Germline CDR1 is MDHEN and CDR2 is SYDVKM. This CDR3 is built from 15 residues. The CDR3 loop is CASSSPGQGIDRYTF. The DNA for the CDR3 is TGTGCCAGCAGTTCACCGGGACAGGGGATCGACCGCTACACCTTC.

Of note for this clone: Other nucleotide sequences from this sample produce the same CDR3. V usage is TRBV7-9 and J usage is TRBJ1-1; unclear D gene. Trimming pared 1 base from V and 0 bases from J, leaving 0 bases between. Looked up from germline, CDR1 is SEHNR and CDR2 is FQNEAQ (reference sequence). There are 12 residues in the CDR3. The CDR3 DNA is TGTGCCAGCAGCTTAGTGAACACTGAAGCTTTCTTT. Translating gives CASSLVNTEAFF.

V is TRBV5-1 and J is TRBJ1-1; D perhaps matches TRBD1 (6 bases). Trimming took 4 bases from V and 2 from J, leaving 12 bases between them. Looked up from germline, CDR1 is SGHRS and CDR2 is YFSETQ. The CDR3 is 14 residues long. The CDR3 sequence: CASSRGQSNTEAFF. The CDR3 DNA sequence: TGCGCCAGCAGCCGAGGACAGAGTAACACTGAAGCTTTCTTT.

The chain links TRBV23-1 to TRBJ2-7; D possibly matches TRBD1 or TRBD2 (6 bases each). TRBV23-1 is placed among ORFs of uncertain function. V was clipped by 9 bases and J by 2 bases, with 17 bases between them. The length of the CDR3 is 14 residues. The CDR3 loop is CARRFRRGPYEQYF. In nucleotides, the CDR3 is TGCGCCAGAAGGTTCCGTCGGGGGCCCTACGAGCAGTACTTC.

The CDR3 DNA follows: TGTGCCAGCAGTCCATACAGGGGAGGGGGCTACACCTTC. It codes for CASSPYRGGGYTF. V is TRBV27 and J is TRBJ1-2; 7 bases are a match to TRBD1. The CDR3 length is 13 residues. The germline CDR1 and CDR2 sequences are MNHEY and SMNVEV (reference sequence). J was trimmed by 8 bases and V by 5 bases; bases with no gene match: 8.

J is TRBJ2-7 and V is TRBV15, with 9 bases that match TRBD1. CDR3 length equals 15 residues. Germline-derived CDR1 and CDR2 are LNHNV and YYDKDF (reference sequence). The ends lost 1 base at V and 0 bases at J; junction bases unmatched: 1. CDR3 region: CATSRGTGDSYEQYF. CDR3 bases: TGTGCCACCAGCAGAGGGACAGGGGACTCCTACGAGCAGTACTTC.

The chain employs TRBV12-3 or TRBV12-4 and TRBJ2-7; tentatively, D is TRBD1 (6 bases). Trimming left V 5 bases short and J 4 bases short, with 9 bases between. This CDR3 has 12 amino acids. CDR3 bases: TGTGCCAGCAGTCCCGGACAGTACGAGCAGTACTTC. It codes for CASSPGQYEQYF.

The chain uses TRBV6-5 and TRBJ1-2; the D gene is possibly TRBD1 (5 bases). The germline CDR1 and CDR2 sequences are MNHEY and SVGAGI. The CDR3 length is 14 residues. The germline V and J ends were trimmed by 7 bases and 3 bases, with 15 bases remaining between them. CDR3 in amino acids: CASIKRGGDYGYTF. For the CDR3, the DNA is TGTGCCAGCATCAAACGGGGGGGAGACTATGGCTACACCTTC.

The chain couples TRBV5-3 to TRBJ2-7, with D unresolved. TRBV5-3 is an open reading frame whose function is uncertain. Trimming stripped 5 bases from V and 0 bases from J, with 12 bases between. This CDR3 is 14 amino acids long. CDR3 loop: CARRNNCDSYEQYF. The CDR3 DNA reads TGTGCCAGAAGAAATAACTGCGACTCCTACGAGCAGTACTTC.

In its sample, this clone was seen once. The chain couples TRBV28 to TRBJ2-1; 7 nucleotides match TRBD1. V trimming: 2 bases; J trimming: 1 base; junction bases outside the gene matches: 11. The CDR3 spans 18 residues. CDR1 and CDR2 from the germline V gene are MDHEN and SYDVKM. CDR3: CASSLARAARGSYNEQFF. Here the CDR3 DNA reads TGTGCCAGCAGTTTAGCCCGCGCCGCCAGGGGGTCCTACAATGAGCAGTTCTTC. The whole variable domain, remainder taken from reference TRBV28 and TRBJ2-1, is DVKVTQSSRYLVKRTGEKVFLECVQDMDHENMFWYRQDPGLGLRLIYFSYDVKMKEKGDIPEGYSVSREKKERFSLILESASTNQTSMYLCASSLARAARGSYNEQFFGPGTRLTVL.